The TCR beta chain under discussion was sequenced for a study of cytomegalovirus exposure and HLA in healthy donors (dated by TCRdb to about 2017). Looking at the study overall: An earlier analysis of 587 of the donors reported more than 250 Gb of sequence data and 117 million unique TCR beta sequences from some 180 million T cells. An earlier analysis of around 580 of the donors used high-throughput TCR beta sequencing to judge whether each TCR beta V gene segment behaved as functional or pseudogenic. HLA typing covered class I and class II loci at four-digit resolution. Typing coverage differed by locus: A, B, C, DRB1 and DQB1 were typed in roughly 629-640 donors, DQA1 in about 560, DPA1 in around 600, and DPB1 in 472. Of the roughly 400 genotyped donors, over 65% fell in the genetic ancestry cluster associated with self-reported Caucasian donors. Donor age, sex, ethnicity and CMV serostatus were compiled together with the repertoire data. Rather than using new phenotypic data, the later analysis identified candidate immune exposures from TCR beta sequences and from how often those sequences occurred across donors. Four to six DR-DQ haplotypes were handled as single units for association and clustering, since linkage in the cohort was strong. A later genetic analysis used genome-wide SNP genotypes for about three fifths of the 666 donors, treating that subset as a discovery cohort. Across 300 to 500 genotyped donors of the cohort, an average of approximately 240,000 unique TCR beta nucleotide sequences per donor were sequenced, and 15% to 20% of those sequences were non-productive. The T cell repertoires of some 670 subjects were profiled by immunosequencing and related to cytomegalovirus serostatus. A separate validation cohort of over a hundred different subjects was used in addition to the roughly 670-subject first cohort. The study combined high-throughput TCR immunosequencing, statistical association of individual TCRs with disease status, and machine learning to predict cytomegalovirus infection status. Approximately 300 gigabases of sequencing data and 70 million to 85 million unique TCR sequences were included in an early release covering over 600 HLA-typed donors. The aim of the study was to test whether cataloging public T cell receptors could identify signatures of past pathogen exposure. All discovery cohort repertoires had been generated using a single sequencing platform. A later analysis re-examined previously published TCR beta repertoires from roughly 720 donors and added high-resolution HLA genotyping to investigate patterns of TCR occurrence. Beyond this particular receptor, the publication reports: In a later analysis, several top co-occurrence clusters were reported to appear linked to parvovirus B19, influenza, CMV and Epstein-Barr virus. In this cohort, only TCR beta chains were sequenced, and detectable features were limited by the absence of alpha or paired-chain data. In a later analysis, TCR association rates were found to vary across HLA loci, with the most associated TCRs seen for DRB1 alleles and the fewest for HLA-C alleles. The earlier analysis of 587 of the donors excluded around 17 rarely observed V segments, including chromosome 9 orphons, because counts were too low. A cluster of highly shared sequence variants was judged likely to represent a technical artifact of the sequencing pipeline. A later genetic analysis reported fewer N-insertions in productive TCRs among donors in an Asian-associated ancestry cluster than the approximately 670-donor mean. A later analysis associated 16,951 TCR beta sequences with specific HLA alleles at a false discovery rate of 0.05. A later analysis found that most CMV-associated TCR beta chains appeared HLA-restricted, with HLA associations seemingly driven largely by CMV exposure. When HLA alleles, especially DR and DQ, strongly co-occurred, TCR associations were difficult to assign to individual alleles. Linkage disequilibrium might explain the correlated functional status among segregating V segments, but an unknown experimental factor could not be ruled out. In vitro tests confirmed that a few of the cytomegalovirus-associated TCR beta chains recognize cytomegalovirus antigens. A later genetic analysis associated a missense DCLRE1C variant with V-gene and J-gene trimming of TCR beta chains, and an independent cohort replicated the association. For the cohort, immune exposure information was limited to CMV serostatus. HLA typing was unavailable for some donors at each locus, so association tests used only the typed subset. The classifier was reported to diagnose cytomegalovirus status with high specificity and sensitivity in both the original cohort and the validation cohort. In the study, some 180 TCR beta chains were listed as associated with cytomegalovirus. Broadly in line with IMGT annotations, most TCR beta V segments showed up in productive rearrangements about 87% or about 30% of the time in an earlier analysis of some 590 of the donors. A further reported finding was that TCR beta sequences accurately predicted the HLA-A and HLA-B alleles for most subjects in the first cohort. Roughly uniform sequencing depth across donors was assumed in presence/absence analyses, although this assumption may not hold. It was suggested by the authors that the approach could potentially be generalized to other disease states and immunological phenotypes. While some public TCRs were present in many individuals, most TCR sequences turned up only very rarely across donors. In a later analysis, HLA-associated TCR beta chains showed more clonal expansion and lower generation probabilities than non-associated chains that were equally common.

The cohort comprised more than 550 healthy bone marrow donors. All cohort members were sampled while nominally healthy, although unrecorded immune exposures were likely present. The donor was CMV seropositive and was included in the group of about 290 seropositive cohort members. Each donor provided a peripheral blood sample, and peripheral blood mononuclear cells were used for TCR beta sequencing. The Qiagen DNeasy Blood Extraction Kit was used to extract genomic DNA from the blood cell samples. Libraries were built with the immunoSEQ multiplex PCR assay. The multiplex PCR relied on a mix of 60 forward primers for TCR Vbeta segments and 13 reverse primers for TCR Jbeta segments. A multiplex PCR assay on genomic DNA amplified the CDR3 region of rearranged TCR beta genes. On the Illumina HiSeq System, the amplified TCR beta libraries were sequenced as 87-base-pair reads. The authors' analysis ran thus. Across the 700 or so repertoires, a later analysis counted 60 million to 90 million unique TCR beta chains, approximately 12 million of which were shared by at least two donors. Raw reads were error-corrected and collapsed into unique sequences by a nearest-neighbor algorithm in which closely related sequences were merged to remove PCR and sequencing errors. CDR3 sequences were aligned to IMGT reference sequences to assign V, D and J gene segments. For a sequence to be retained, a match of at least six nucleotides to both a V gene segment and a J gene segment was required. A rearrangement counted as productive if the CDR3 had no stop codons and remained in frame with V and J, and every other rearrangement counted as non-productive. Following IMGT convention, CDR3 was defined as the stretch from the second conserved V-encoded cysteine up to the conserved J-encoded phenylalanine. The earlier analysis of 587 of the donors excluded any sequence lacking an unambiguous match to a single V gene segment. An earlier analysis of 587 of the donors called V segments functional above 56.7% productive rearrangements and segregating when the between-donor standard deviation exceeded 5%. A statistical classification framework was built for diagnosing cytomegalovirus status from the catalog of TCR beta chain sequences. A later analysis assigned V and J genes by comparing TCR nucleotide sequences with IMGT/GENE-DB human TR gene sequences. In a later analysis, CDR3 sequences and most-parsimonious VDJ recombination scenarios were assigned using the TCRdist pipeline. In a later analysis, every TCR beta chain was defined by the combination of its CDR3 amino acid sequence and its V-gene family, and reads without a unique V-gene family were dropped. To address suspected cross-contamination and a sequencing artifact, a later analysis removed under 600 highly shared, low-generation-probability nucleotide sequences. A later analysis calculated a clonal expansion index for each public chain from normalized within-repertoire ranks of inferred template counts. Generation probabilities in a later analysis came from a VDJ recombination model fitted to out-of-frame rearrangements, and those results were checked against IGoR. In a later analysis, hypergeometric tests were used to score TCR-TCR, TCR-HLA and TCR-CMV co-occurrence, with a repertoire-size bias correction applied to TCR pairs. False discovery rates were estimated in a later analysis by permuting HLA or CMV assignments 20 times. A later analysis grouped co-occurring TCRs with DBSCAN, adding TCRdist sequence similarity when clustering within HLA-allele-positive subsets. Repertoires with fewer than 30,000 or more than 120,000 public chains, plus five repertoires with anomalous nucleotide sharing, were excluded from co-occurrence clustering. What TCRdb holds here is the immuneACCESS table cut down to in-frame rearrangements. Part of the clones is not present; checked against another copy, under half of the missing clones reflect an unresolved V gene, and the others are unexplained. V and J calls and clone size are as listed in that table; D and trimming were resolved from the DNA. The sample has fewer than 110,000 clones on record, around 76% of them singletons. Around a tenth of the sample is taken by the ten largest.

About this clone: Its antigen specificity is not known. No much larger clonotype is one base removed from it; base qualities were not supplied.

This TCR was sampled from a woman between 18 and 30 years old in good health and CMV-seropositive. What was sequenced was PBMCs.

The nucleotide sequence reads TGTGCCTGGAGTGTAAGCCACCAAGAGACCCAGTACTTC. It translates to CAWSVSHQETQYF. The receptor chain draws on TRBV30 and TRBJ2-5; the D gene cannot be named for sure. The CDR3 numbers 13 residues from cysteine through phenylalanine. Just the 39-base CDR3 DNA is kept, in frame starting at base 1. From the germline V gene (reference sequence), CDR1 is GTSNPN and CDR2 is SVGIG. V loses 0 bases, J loses 0 bases, and the germline ends lie 5 bases apart.